This TCR beta chain was retrieved from a study of blood T cell repertoires in COVID-19. The germline V gene has CDR1 SNHLY and CDR2 FYNNEI. The CDR3 spans 14 residues. V lost 9 bases to trimming and J lost 3 bases; unmatched junction nucleotides: 6. Only in-frame clones appear in the TCRdb table, and some are missing; sequencing was by immunoSEQ multiplex PCR. The table lists about 270,000 clones, around 93% of them singletons, with 2.5% to 3% in the top ten. The sequenced sample consisted of PBMCs or T cells enriched from blood (not recorded which). The chain recombines TRBV2 with TRBJ2-2; 8 bases fit TRBD1. This TCR derives from a middle-aged man who had been exposed to COVID-19. CDR3 protein: CASGTGAYTGELFF. The CDR3 region has the DNA TGTGCCAGTGGGACAGGCGCTTACACCGGGGAGCTGTTTTTT.